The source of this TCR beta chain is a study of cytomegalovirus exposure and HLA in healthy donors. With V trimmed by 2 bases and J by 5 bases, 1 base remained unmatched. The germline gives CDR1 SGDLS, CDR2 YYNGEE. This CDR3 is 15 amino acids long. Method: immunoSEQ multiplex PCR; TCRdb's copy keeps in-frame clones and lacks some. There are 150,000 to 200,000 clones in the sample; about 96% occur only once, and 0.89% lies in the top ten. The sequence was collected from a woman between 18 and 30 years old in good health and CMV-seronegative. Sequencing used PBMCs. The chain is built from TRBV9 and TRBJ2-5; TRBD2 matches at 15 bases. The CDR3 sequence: CASSVGLAGGETQYF. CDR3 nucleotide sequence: TGTGCCAGCAGCGTCGGACTAGCGGGGGGGGAGACCCAGTACTTC.